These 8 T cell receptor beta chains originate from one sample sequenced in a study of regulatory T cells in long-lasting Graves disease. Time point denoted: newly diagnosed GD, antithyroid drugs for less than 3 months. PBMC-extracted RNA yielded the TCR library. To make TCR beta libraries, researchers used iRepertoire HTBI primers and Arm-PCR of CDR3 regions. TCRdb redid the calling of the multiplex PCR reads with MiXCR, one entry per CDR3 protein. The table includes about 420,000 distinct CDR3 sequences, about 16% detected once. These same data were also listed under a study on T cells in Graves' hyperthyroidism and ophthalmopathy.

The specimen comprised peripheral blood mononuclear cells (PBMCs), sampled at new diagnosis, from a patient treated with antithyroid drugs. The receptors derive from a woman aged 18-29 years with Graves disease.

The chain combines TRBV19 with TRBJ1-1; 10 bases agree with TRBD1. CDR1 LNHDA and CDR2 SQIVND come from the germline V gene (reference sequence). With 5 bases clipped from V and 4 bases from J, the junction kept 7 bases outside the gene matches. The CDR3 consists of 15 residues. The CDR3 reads CASSPRQGALTEAFF. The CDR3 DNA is TGTGCCAGTAGTCCTCGACAGGGGGCCCTCACTGAAGCTTTCTTT.

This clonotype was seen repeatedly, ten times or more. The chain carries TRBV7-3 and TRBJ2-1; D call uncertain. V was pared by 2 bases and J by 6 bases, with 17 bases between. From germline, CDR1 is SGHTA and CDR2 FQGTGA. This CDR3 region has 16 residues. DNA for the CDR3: TGTGCCAGCAGCTTAGACGCCAGTCCGGCCTTCAATGAGCAGTTCTTC. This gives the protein CASSLDASPAFNEQFF.

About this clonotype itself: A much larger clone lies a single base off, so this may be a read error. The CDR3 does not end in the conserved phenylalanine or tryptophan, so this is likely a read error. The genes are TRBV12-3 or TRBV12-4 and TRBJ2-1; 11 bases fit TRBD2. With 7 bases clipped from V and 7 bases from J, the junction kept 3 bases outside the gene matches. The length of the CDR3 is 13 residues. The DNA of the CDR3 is TGTGCCAGCAAACTAGCGGGAGAAAATGAGCAGTTCCTC. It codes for CASKLAGENEQFL.

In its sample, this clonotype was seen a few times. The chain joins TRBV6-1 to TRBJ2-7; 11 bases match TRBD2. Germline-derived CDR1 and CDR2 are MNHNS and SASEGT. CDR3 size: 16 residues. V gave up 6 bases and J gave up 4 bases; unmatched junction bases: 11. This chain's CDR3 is CASRAIGLAGIYEQYF. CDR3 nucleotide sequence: TGTGCCAGCAGAGCGATTGGACTAGCGGGTATTTACGAGCAGTACTTC.

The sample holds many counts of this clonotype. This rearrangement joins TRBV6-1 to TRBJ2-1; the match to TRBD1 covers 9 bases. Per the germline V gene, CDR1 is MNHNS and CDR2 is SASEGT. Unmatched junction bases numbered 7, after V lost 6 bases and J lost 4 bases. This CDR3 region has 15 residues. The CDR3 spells CASSLQGAGYNEQFF. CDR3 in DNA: TGTGCCAGCAGCTTACAGGGGGCGGGGTACAATGAGCAGTTCTTC.

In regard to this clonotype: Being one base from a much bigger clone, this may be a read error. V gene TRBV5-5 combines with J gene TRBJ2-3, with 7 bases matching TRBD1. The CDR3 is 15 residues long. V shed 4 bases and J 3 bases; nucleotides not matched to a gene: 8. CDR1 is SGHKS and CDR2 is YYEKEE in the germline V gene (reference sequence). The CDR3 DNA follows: TGTGCCAGCAGCAGGGACAGACCTATGACAGATACGCAGTATTTT. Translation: CASSRDRPMTDTQYF.

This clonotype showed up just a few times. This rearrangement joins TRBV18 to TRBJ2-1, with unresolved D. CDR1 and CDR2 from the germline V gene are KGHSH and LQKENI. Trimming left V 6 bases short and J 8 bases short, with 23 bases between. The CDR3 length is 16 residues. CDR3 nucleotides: TGTGCCAGCTCTCGTGGCAGCGCGATTCTAAACGATGAGCAGTTCTTC. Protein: CASSRGSAILNDEQFF.

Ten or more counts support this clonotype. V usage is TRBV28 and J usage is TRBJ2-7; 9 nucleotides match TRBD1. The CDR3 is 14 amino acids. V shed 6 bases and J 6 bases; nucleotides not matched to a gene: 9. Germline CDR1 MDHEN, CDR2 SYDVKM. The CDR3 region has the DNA TGTGCCAGCAGAATTCCGGGACAGGGAAGCGAGCAGTACTTC. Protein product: CASRIPGQGSEQYF.